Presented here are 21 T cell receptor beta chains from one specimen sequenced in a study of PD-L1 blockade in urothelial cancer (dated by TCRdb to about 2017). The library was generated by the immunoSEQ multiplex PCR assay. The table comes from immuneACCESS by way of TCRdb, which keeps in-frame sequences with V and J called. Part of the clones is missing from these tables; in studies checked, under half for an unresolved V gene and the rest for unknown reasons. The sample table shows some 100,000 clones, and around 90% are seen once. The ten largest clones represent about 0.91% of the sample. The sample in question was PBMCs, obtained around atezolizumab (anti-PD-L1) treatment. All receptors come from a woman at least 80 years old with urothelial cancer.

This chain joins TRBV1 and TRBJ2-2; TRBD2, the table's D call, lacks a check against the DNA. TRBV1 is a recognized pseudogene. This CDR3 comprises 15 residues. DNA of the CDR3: TGCACCACCCCGGGACTAGCGGGTAAGGACGGGGAGCTGTTTTTT. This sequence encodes CTTPGLAGKDGELFF.

CDR3: CASSFEGPKKTSGGLAGGPYEQYF. In DNA form, the CDR3 reads TGTGCCAGCAGTTTTGAGGGCCCCAAAAAGACCTCAGGTGGGCTAGCGGGAGGCCCGTACGAGCAGTACTTC. The chain employs TRBV27 and TRBJ2-7; 11 positions agree with TRBD2. The CDR3 consists of 24 residues. The germline gives CDR1 MNHEY, CDR2 SMNVEV (reference sequence). Trimming cost V 3 bases and J 4 bases; bases outside gene matches: 32.

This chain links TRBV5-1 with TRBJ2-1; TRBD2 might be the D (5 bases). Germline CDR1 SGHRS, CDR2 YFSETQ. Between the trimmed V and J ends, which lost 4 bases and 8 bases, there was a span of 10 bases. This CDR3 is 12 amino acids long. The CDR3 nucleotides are TGCGCCAGCAGCCCGCCCGGGGATGAGCAGTTCTTC. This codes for CASSPPGDEQFF.

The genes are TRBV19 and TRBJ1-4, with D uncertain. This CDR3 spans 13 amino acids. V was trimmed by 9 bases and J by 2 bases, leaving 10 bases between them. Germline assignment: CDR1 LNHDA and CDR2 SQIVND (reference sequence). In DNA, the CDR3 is TGTGCCAGCACGTCGGGTACTAATGAAAAACTGTTTTTT. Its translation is CASTSGTNEKLFF.

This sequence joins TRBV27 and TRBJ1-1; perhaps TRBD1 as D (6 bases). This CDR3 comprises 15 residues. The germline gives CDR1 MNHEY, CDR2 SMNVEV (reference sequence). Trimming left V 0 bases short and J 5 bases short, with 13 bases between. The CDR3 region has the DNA TGTGCCAGCAGTTTATCCCCAGGGGCGAGGACTGAAGCTTTCTTT. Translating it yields CASSLSPGARTEAFF.

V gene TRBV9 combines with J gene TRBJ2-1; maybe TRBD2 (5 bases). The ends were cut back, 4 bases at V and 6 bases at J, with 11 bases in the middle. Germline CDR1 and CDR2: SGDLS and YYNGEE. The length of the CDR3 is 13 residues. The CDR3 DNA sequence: TGTGCCAGCAGCTCCCGTAGCGCCAATGAGCAGTTCTTC. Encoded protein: CASSSRSANEQFF.

CDR3 nucleotides: TGTGCCAGCAGCGGGACTAGGGTTTACACCGGGGAGCTGTTTTTT. The encoded protein is CASSGTRVYTGELFF. The chain combines TRBV28 with TRBJ2-2, with TRBD2 matching over 8 bases. The V segment lost 6 bases and the J segment 3 bases; nucleotides outside the gene matches: 6. Germline CDR1 and CDR2: MDHEN and SYDVKM. This CDR3 spans 15 amino acids.

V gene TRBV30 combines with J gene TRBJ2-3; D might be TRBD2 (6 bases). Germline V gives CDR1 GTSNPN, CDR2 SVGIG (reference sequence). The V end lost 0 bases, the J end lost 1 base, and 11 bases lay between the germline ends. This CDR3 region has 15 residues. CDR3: CAWSVLGGGTDTQYF. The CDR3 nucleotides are TGTGCCTGGAGTGTACTTGGCGGGGGCACAGATACGCAGTATTTT. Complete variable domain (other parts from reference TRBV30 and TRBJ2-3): SQTIHQWPATLVQPVGSPLSLECTVEGTSNPNLYWYRQAAGRGLQLLFYSVGIGQISSEVPQNLSASRPQDRQFILSSKKLLLSDSGFYLCAWSVLGGGTDTQYFGPGTRLTVL.

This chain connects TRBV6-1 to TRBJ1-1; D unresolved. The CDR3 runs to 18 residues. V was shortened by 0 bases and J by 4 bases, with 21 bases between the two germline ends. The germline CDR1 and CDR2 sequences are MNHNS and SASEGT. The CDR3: CASSEARGSARPGTEAFF. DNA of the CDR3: TGTGCCAGCAGTGAAGCGCGCGGCAGCGCCCGACCGGGCACTGAAGCTTTCTTT.

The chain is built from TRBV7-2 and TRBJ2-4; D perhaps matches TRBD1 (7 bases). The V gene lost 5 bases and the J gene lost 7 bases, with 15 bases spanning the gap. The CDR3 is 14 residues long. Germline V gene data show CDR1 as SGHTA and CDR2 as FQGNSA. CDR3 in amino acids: CASSPTQGRNIQYF. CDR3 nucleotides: TGTGCCAGCAGCCCAACACAGGGGAGGAACATTCAGTACTTC. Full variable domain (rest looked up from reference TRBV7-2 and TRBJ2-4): GAGVSQSPSNKVTEKGKDVELRCDPISGHTALYWYRQSLGQGLEFLIYFQGNSAPDKSGLPSDRFSAERTGGSVSTLTIQRTQQEDSAVYLCASSPTQGRNIQYFGAGTRLSVL.

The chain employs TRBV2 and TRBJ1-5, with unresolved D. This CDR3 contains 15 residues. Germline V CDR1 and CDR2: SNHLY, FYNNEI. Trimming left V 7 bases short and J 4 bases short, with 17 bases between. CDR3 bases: TGTGCCAGCACGAGGGAGGCAGGATCAAATCAGCCCCAGCATTTT. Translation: CASTREAGSNQPQHF.

CDR3 protein: CASSLGRDGTYEQYF. The CDR3 nucleotides are TGCGCCAGCAGCTTGGGCAGGGATGGGACCTACGAGCAGTACTTC. This chain uses TRBV5-1 with TRBJ2-7; D might be TRBD1 (5 bases). V lost 0 bases, J lost 2 bases, and 12 bases lay in between. There are 15 residues in the CDR3. Germline V lookup: CDR1 SGHRS, CDR2 YFSETQ.

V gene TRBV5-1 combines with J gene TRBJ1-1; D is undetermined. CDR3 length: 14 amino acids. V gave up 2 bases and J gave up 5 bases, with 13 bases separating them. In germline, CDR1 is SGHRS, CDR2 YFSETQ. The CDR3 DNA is TGCGCCAGCAGCTTTGATCCAGCGGGGACTGAAGCTTTCTTT. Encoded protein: CASSFDPAGTEAFF.

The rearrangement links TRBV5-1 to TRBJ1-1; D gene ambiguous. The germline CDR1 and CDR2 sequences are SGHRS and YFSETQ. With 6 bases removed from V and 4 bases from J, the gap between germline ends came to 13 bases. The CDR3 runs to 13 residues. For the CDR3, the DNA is TGCGCCAGCATGAGGGATCGAGGCACTGAAGCTTTCTTT. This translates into CASMRDRGTEAFF.

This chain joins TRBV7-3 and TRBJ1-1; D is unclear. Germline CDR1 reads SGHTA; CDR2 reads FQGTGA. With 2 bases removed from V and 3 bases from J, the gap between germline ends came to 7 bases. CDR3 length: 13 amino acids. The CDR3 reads CASSLDGYTEAFF. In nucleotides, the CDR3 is TGTGCCAGCAGCTTAGATGGCTACACTGAAGCTTTCTTT.

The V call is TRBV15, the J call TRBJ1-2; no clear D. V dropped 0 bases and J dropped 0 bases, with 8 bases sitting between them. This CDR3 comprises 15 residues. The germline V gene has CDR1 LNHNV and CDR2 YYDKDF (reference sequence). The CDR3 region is CATSREGEANYGYTF. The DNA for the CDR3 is TGTGCCACCAGCAGAGAAGGAGAAGCTAACTATGGCTACACCTTC.

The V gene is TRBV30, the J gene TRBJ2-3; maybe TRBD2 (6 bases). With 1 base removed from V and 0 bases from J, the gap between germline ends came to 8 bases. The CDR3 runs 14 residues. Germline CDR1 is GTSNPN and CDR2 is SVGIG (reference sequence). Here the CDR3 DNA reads TGTGCCTGGAGTGGCGGGGCTAGCACAGATACGCAGTATTTT. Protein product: CAWSGGASTDTQYF.

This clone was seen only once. The CDR3 reads CASNGMRGRGQPQHF. For the CDR3, the DNA is TGTGCCAGCAACGGGATGAGGGGGAGGGGTCAGCCCCAGCATTTT. The rearrangement joins TRBV2 to TRBJ1-5, with a possible D match to TRBD1 (6 bases). This CDR3 has 15 amino acids. The germline V gene encodes CDR1 SNHLY and CDR2 FYNNEI. The germline V and J ends were trimmed by 7 bases and 6 bases, with 19 bases remaining between them.

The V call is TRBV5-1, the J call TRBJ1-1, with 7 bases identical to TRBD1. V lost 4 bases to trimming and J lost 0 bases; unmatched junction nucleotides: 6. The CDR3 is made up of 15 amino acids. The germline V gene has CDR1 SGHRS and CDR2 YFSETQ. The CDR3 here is CASSPRQGMNTEAFF. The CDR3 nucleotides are TGCGCCAGCAGCCCCCGACAGGGTATGAACACTGAAGCTTTCTTT.

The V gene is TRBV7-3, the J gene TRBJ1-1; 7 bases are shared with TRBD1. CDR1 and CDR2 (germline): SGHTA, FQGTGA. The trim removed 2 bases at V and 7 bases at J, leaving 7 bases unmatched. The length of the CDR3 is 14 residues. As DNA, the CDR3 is TGTGCCAGCAGCTTATCGGCCCGGGACAGTGAAGCTTTCTTT. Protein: CASSLSARDSEAFF.

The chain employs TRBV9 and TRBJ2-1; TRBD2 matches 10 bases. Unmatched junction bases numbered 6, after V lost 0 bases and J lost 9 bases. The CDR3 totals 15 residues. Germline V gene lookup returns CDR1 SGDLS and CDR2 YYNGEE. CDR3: CASSVGTSGNGEQFF. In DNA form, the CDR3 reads TGTGCCAGCAGCGTAGGAACTAGCGGGAACGGTGAGCAGTTCTTC.